These 7 T cell receptor beta chains originate from one sample sequenced in a study of T-cell memory formation after mild COVID-19. TCRdb itself ran the 5' RACE reads through MiXCR, one entry per CDR3 protein. The table records a few hundred thousand distinct CDR3 sequences, under 30% of them present only once. The sample consisted of PBMCs or a T cell subset sorted from them (not recorded which). The origin of the receptors is an adult woman who had mild COVID-19 (a few samples of this study predate the infection). Cell type and time point are not known.

The gene calls are TRBV9 and TRBJ1-5; TRBD1 agrees at 8 bases. This CDR3 comprises 14 residues. The germline gives CDR1 SGDLS, CDR2 YYNGEE. The ends lost 7 bases at V and 1 base at J; junction bases unmatched: 4. The CDR3, as DNA: TGTGCCAGCCAATACAGGGGGAGCAATCAGCCCCAGCATTTT. Translating gives CASQYRGSNQPQHF.

The rearrangement joins TRBV9 to TRBJ2-2; D might be TRBD1 (6 bases). Per germline, CDR1 SGDLS and CDR2 YYNGEE. The CDR3 is made up of 15 amino acids. V dropped 5 bases and J dropped 2 bases, with 13 bases sitting between them. The CDR3 DNA sequence: TGTGCCAGCAGTGACGACAGGTCCAACACCGGGGAGCTGTTTTTT. This codes for CASSDDRSNTGELFF.

There are a few counts of this clonotype. The rearrangement links TRBV5-1 to TRBJ2-2; D gene unclear. Trimming pared 2 bases from V and 6 bases from J, leaving 8 bases between. CDR1 and CDR2 from the germline V gene are SGHRS and YFSETQ. The CDR3 length is 13 residues. The CDR3 spells CASSFKSAGELFF. The CDR3 nucleotides are TGCGCCAGCAGCTTTAAGAGTGCCGGGGAGCTGTTTTTT.

The chain employs TRBV5-1 and TRBJ1-2; TRBD1 aligns across 7 bases. In germline, CDR1 is SGHRS, CDR2 YFSETQ. Germline trimming cut 0 bases from V and 8 bases from J; bases unmatched to any gene: 10. The CDR3 is made up of 15 amino acids. The CDR3 bases are TGCGCCAGCAGCTTGGCAGGGACAGCAGAGGAAGGCTACACCTTC. It yields the protein CASSLAGTAEEGYTF.

V usage is TRBV20-1 and J usage is TRBJ2-5; maybe TRBD2 (6 bases). Germline CDR1 is DFQATT and CDR2 is SNEGSKA (reference sequence). The CDR3 spans 12 residues. The ends were cut back, 6 bases at V and 1 base at J, with 9 bases in the middle. The CDR3 DNA follows: TGCAGTGCCTGGGACTTCCAAGAGACCCAGTACTTC. Translation gives CSAWDFQETQYF.

The rearrangement joins TRBV5-5 to TRBJ2-7; a weak D match, TRBD2 (6 bases). Germline CDR1 SGHKS, CDR2 YYEKEE (reference sequence). Between the trimmed V and J ends, which lost 2 bases and 0 bases, there was a span of 12 bases. The CDR3 consists of 15 residues. The CDR3 protein is CASSFAMGGSYEQYF. As DNA, the CDR3 is TGTGCCAGCAGCTTTGCGATGGGGGGCTCCTACGAGCAGTACTTC.

The chain recombines TRBV25-1 with TRBJ2-6; TRBD1 is a possible D gene (6 bases). V was cut by 4 bases and J by 0 bases, with 10 bases left in between. This CDR3 region has 16 residues. Germline loops: CDR1 MGHDK, CDR2 SYGVNS. The CDR3 region is CASSGGHHSGANVLTF. In DNA, the CDR3 is TGTGCCAGCAGTGGGGGACACCACTCTGGGGCCAACGTCCTGACTTTC.